The 13 T cell receptor beta chains below all came from one sample that was sequenced in a study of tissue T cells after allogeneic stem cell transplantation. Profiled with immunoSEQ multiplex PCR; TCRdb holds only in-frame clones, not every one. The table has 20,000 to 30,000 clones, about 90% seen once. The starting material was blood, obtained before transplantation. These TCRs come from a male donor at least 60 years old who later had graft-versus-host disease after an allogeneic stem cell transplant.

This clone was found once. This chain uses TRBV5-1 with TRBJ2-1; 9 bases are a match to TRBD2. The germline CDR1 and CDR2 sequences are SGHRS and YFSETQ. V shed 7 bases, J shed 1 base, and the junction held 6 bases outside the gene matches. The CDR3 extends over 15 amino acids. This CDR3 is CASGLAGASYNEQFF. DNA of the CDR3: TGCGCCAGCGGTTTAGCGGGGGCTTCCTACAATGAGCAGTTCTTC. Looking up the rest from reference TRBV5-1 and TRBJ2-1 gives the full variable domain: KAGVTQTPRYLIKTRGQQVTLSCSPISGHRSVSWYQQTPGQGLQFLFEYFSETQRNKGNFPGRFSGRQFSNSRSEMNVSTLELGDSALYLCASGLAGASYNEQFFGPGTRLTVL.

The J gene is TRBJ2-3, the V gene TRBV9; D call uncertain. Per the germline V gene, CDR1 is SGDLS and CDR2 is YYNGEE. This CDR3 is 12 amino acids long. The V gene lost 2 bases and the J gene lost 0 bases, with 1 base spanning the gap. DNA for the CDR3: TGTGCCAGCAGCGTCAGCACAGATACGCAGTATTTT. It encodes CASSVSTDTQYF.

The rearrangement uses TRBV20-1 and TRBJ1-5; no definite D call. Germline-derived CDR1 and CDR2 are DFQATT and SNEGSKA (reference sequence). Trimming stripped 5 bases from V and 2 bases from J, with 1 base between. The CDR3 is 10 residues long. The CDR3 loop reads CSAGNQPQHF. The CDR3 DNA reads TGCAGTGCTGGCAATCAGCCCCAGCATTTT.

CDR3 region: CASSAPGPSYEQYF. CDR3 DNA: TGTGCCAGCAGTGCCCCGGGACCCTCCTACGAGCAGTACTTC. This chain links TRBV2 with TRBJ2-7, with D perhaps being TRBD1 or TRBD2 (5 bases each). The CDR3 totals 14 residues. Trimming shortened V by 4 bases and J by 0 bases, and 10 bases separated the two germline ends. Germline V gene sequence: CDR1 SNHLY, CDR2 FYNNEI.

The gene calls are TRBV4-1 and TRBJ1-2; no definite D call. The CDR3 runs 15 residues. Germline assignment: CDR1 MGHRA and CDR2 YSYEKL. Trimming removed 4 bases at V and 6 bases at J, with 18 bases between. CDR3 sequence (DNA): TGCGCCAGCAGCCGCGTAGGACCCCTAGGCGATGGCTACACCTTC. It yields the protein CASSRVGPLGDGYTF.

The V call is TRBV5-4, the J call TRBJ2-1, with 15 bases lining up with TRBD2. This CDR3 has 15 residues. Germline CDR1 reads SGHNT; CDR2 reads YYREEE (reference sequence). The V segment lost 0 bases and the J segment 10 bases; nucleotides outside the gene matches: 2. The CDR3 DNA reads as TGTGCCAGCAGCTTGGCGGGACTAGCGGGAGGAGAGCAGTTCTTC. It yields the protein CASSLAGLAGGEQFF. Looking up the rest from reference TRBV5-4 and TRBJ2-1 gives the full variable domain: ETGVTQSPTHLIKTRGQQVTLRCSSQSGHNTVSWYQQALGQGPQFIFQYYREEENGRGNFPPRFSGLQFPNYSSELNVNALELDDSALYLCASSLAGLAGGEQFFGPGTRLTVL.

This chain joins TRBV5-8 and TRBJ1-5; D ambiguous. Trimming took off 4 bases at V and 6 bases at J, with 14 bases between the two ends. The CDR3 spans 14 residues. Germline CDR1 SGHTS, CDR2 YDEGEE. The CDR3 sequence is CASSPDFSSQPQHF. In DNA, the CDR3 is TGTGCCAGCAGCCCGGACTTCTCGTCTCAGCCCCAGCATTTT.

This clone was recorded only once. The J gene is TRBJ2-2, the V gene TRBV19, with D uncertain. CDR3 size: 13 residues. V lost 3 bases and J 6 bases, leaving 8 bases between the germline ends. The germline gives CDR1 LNHDA, CDR2 SQIVND (reference sequence). The CDR3 reads CASSIKGPGELFF. The CDR3, as DNA: TGTGCCAGTAGTATCAAAGGGCCCGGGGAGCTGTTTTTT.

V is TRBV27 and J is TRBJ2-7; the match to TRBD1 covers 10 bases. The V and J ends lost 2 bases and 4 bases, in that order; junction bases with no gene match: 29. This CDR3 is built from 23 residues. Germline values: CDR1 MNHEY, CDR2 SMNVEV (reference sequence). CDR3 in amino acids: CASSLTPLTGDRGLLTPWYEQYF. CDR3 nucleotide sequence: TGTGCCAGCAGTTTAACGCCCTTAACCGGGGACAGGGGCCTTCTGACACCCTGGTACGAGCAGTACTTC.

This clone was observed once. The chain carries TRBV5-1 and TRBJ1-2; no reliable D call. The length of the CDR3 is 15 residues. Per the germline V gene, CDR1 is SGHRS and CDR2 is YFSETQ. Trimming left V 0 bases short and J 0 bases short, with 9 bases between. The CDR3 loop is CASSLEWVSNYGYTF. CDR3 DNA: TGCGCCAGCAGCTTGGAATGGGTTTCTAACTATGGCTACACCTTC.

This clone was observed a handful of times. The chain has TRBV7-9 and TRBJ1-1; a weak D match, TRBD1 (5 bases). The CDR3 covers 14 residues. CDR1 and CDR2 (germline): SEHNR, FQNEAQ (reference sequence). V was pared by 1 base and J by 8 bases, with 14 bases between. The CDR3 reads CASSLDFADREAFF. The DNA of the CDR3 is TGTGCCAGCAGCTTAGACTTCGCCGACAGAGAAGCTTTCTTT.

The genes are TRBV6-6 and TRBJ2-1; D ambiguous. Germline assignment: CDR1 MNHNY and CDR2 SVGAGI (reference sequence). Trimming shortened V by 2 bases and J by 10 bases, and 9 bases separated the two germline ends. The CDR3 runs to 12 residues. The CDR3 reads CASSYEVGEQFF. The CDR3 DNA sequence: TGTGCCAGCAGTTACGAGGTAGGAGAGCAGTTCTTC.

The chain uses TRBV11-2 and TRBJ1-1; no clear D gene. V lost 2 bases and J 2 bases, leaving 6 bases between the germline ends. The germline CDR1 and CDR2 sequences are SGHAT and FQNNGV. There are 13 residues in the CDR3. Written as DNA, the CDR3 is TGTGCCAGCAGCTTAAACAGCAACACTGAAGCTTTCTTT. Translating gives CASSLNSNTEAFF. The full variable domain, in which reference TRBV11-2 and TRBJ1-1 provide the parts outside the CDR3, is EAGVAQSPRYKIIEKRQSVAFWCNPISGHATLYWYQQILGQGPKLLIQFQNNGVVDDSQLPKDRFSAERLKGVDSTLKIQPAKLEDSAVYLCASSLNSNTEAFFGQGTRLTVV.